Listed below are T cell receptor beta chains from one sample, sequenced in a study of patients and donors after allogeneic stem cell transplantation. TCRdb reprocessed the RT-PCR reads with MiXCR, giving one entry per CDR3 protein. The table lists approximately 200,000 distinct CDR3 sequences, roughly 15% of them singletons, with approximately 10% in the top ten. Sequencing used blood, either unsorted or a sorted T cell fraction (not recorded which). Source of these receptors: a human donor who was either an allogeneic HSCT recipient or a stem cell or donor lymphocyte infusion donor (not recorded which). It is not recorded whose cells these are; they may come from a transplant donor. Each CDR3 is given with its conserved first and last residue. The D gene is left open where the match is weak. Part of the rows lack a size; the others show once, few, many or a class for expanded clones.

d_gene	abundance	v_gene	j_gene	CDR3aa	CDR3nt
-	many	TRBV6-2/TRBV6-3	TRBJ1-5	CASGARGNQPQHF	TGTGCCAGCGGGGCCAGGGGCAATCAGCCCCAGCATTTT
-	many	TRBV29-1	TRBJ1-1	CSVGLSSNTEAFF	TGCAGCGTGGGGCTTTCTTCGAACACTGAAGCTTTCTTT
-	-	TRBV5-1	TRBJ2-3	CASSLGTVPVTQYF	TGCGCCAGCAGCTTGGGGACAGTTCCGGTTACGCAGTATTTT
TRBD1	-	TRBV5-1	TRBJ2-5	CASSTTGVRETQYF	TGCGCCAGCAGCACGACAGGGGTGCGAGAGACCCAGTACTTC
-	-	TRBV7-2	TRBJ2-1	CASSLFYNEQFF	TGTGCCAGCAGCTTATTTTACAATGAGCAGTTCTTC
-	-	TRBV28	TRBJ2-1	CASTGLGNEQFF	TGTGCCAGCACTGGGCTGGGGAATGAGCAGTTCTTC
TRBD1	-	TRBV7-9	TRBJ1-2	CASSPEDRGGYTF	TGTGCCAGCAGCCCAGAAGACAGGGGTGGCTACACCTTC
TRBD2	many	TRBV9	TRBJ2-2	CASSQGLAGAAGELFF	TGTGCCAGCAGCCAAGGACTAGCGGGAGCGGCGGGGGAGCTGTTTTTT
-	-	TRBV4-3	TRBJ1-2	CASSHLQETFMGYTF	TGCGCCAGCAGCCACCTCCAGGAGACTTTCATGGGCTACACCTTC
-	-	TRBV30	TRBJ2-1	CAWRAYNEQFF	TGTGCCTGGAGGGCCTACAATGAGCAGTTCTTC
-	few	TRBV18	TRBJ1-2	CASSPPAGDYGYTF	TGTGCCAGCTCACCACCAGCCGGTGACTATGGCTACACCTTC
-	many	TRBV27	TRBJ1-1	CASNIRGIRDTEAFF	TGTGCCAGCAACATACGGGGGATAAGGGACACTGAAGCTTTCTTT
-	many	TRBV24-1	TRBJ2-7	CATSATGRDEQYF	TGTGCCACCAGTGCGACAGGTCGGGACGAGCAGTACTTC
-	few	TRBV20-1	TRBJ2-2	CSARGGINTGELFF	TGCAGTGCTAGGGGCGGGATAAACACCGGGGAGCTGTTTTTT
TRBD2	-	TRBV11-2	TRBJ2-5	CASSSRLAVETQYF	TGTGCCAGCAGCTCGCGACTAGCGGTGGAGACCCAGTACTTC
-	few	TRBV20-1	TRBJ2-3	CSARPATGRQGTDTQYF	TGCAGTGCTAGACCCGCCACCGGAAGACAGGGCACAGATACGCAGTATTTT
-	-	TRBV30	TRBJ2-1	CAWRKGTQMTEQFF	TGTGCCTGGAGGAAGGGGACCCAAATGACTGAGCAGTTCTTC
-	-	TRBV5-4	TRBJ2-3	CASSSTLDRTDTQYF	TGTGCCAGCAGCTCCACCTTGGACAGAACAGATACGCAGTATTTT
-	many	TRBV20-1	TRBJ1-2	CSAEGYLYGYTF	TGCAGTGCAGAGGGCTACCTCTATGGCTACACCTTC
-	many	TRBV12-3/TRBV12-4	TRBJ2-3	CASSPILRGAADTQYF	TGTGCCAGCAGTCCTATACTACGGGGGGCCGCAGATACGCAGTATTTT
TRBD1	few	TRBV7-2	TRBJ2-3	CASSPLDRGRGTDTQYF	TGTGCCAGCAGCCCACTAGACAGGGGGCGAGGGACAGATACGCAGTATTTT
TRBD1	-	TRBV5-6	TRBJ1-5	CASSLDSGGPQHF	TGTGCCAGCAGCCTCGATTCAGGGGGGCCCCAGCATTTT
TRBD2	few	TRBV6-1	TRBJ2-3	CASSRGTSGSQPGPDTQYF	TGTGCCAGCAGTAGGGGGACTAGCGGGAGCCAACCCGGCCCAGATACGCAGTATTTT
TRBD1	many	TRBV5-1	TRBJ1-5	CASSDSGGGQPQHF	TGCGCCAGCAGCGATTCAGGGGGAGGTCAGCCCCAGCATTTT
-	many	TRBV20-1	TRBJ2-3	CSAPGDSYTDTQYF	TGCAGTGCGCCTGGGGACTCTTACACAGATACGCAGTATTTT
TRBD2	-	TRBV7-2	TRBJ2-3	CASSLAPTLAGEADTQYF	TGTGCCAGCAGCTTAGCCCCTACCCTAGCGGGCGAGGCAGATACGCAGTATTTT
-	-	TRBV6-5	TRBJ2-2	CASSSGQYTGELFF	TGTGCCAGCAGTTCCGGACAGTACACCGGGGAGCTGTTTTTT
-	-	TRBV28	TRBJ2-5	CASSLPQGGKAQYF	TGTGCCAGCAGCCTTCCCCAGGGTGGAAAGGCCCAGTACTTC
TRBD2	few	TRBV20-1	TRBJ2-4	CSAEPGTSGRGYAKNIQYF	TGCAGTGCTGAACCCGGGACTAGCGGGAGAGGGTATGCCAAAAACATTCAGTACTTC
TRBD1	few	TRBV7-9	TRBJ1-2	CASSFGTGGAKPYGYTF	TGTGCCAGCAGCTTCGGGACAGGGGGCGCGAAGCCCTATGGCTACACCTTC